Here is one T cell receptor (beta chain) with its context. No antigen is known for it. This specimen comes from a study of cytotoxic CD8 clonotypes in ibrutinib-treated CLL. Study context: By median around 66 months, roughly twelve had progressed and about 15 stayed remitted; responses had been 2 complete and around 24 partial.

Profiled with immunoSEQ multiplex PCR; TCRdb holds only in-frame clones, not every one. This table has roughly 170,000 clones, more than 80% appearing once. The CDR3 is 15 residues long. Per the germline V gene, CDR1 is MGHRA and CDR2 is YSYEKL. The ends lost 2 bases at V and 1 base at J; junction bases unmatched: 1. Study results and caveats: Sampling times differed between sustained-remission and progressing patients. Contraction or stability on treatment characterized the public clonotypes, which were uncommon. Clonality grew at ibrutinib response; at progression, it decreased back toward baseline.

The receptor was derived from a human donor with chronic lymphocytic leukemia. The specimen was PBMCs, collected after 24 months of ibrutinib treatment. The genes are TRBV4-1 and TRBJ2-3; TRBD1 aligns across 9 bases. The CDR3 bases are TGCGCCAGCAGCCAATGGGACAGGGGCACAGATACGCAGTATTTT. It codes for CASSQWDRGTDTQYF.